The entry that follows covers one T cell receptor (beta chain) sequence. Its specificity is unknown. The germline gives CDR1 KGHSH, CDR2 LQKENI. CDR3 length: 19 residues. V shed 3 bases, J shed 4 bases, and the junction held 12 bases outside the gene matches. This sample was included in a study of T cell responses to AZD1222 COVID-19 vaccine. Study-wide results and limits: There were mostly white British donors and more females than males, and clonal diversity was possibly underestimated. The span of vaccine-associated CD4 TCRs extended across spike, with dominance at 160-218 and 743-854.

Clones were read by immunoSEQ multiplex PCR, and TCRdb kept only the in-frame ones, dropping some. Among fewer than 90,000 clones listed, approximately 90% were seen once. The receptor was isolated from an adult who received the AZD1222 COVID-19 vaccine. The specimen was peripheral blood, collected 28 days after the second AZD1222 dose. This sequence joins TRBV18 and TRBJ2-3, with TRBD2 identical over 14 bases. The CDR3 protein is CASSPKSPGLAGAADTQYF. CDR3 in DNA: TGTGCCAGCTCACCGAAAAGCCCGGGACTAGCGGGGGCCGCAGATACGCAGTATTTT.